A selection of T cell receptor beta chains follows, all from one sample in a study of CD8 T cells in ankylosing spondylitis. MiXCR was run by TCRdb on the 5' RACE reads, yielding one entry per CDR3 protein. This sample yields 750,000 to 850,000 distinct CDR3 sequences, of which 10% to 15% are seen a single time; roughly 0.51% belongs to the top ten. Sequenced sample: blood, either unsorted or a sorted T cell fraction (not recorded which). The receptor source for this set is a male donor with ankylosing spondylitis. Both conserved end residues are part of each CDR3. A D gene is named only where the DNA matches it firmly. Clone size is not always given. Where it is, it says once, few, many or a class for expanded clones.

v_gene	d_gene	j_gene	abundance	CDR3nt	CDR3aa
TRBV29-1	NA	TRBJ2-1	few	TGCAGCGCAGACAGGTCGAGCTCCTACAATGAGCAGTTCTTC	CSADRSSSYNEQFF
TRBV20-1	TRBD2	TRBJ2-1	few	TGCAGTGCGCTTTTAGCGGGAGGGATCTACAATGAGCAGTTCTTC	CSALLAGGIYNEQFF
TRBV20-1	TRBD2	TRBJ2-3	NA	TGCAGTGCTAGAGGGGCATCGACTAGCGGTAGCACAGATACGCAGTATTTT	CSARGASTSGSTDTQYF
TRBV29-1	TRBD1	TRBJ1-2	many	TGCAGCGTCGACAGGGCGTCTAACTATGGCTACACCTTC	CSVDRASNYGYTF
TRBV10-3	TRBD1	TRBJ1-2	NA	TGTGCCATCAGTCCCTCCAGGGGGAACAGCTATGGCTACACCTTC	CAISPSRGNSYGYTF
TRBV28	TRBD2	TRBJ2-1	few	TGTGCCAGCAGACCTAGCGGGGGGGCAGATGAGCAGTTCTTC	CASRPSGGADEQFF
TRBV7-2	NA	TRBJ2-3	many	TGTGCCAGCAGAGGGGGGGCAGGCAAGGACGAAGATACGCAGTATTTT	CASRGGAGKDEDTQYF
TRBV5-1	NA	TRBJ2-5	NA	TGCGCCAGCAGCTTGGGGTATCGAGAGACCCAGTACTTC	CASSLGYRETQYF
TRBV11-1	NA	TRBJ2-6	few	TGTGCCAGCAGCTCCCGGGACCGGCTGGAAGAGGGGGCCAACGTCCTGACTTTC	CASSSRDRLEEGANVLTF
TRBV15	TRBD2	TRBJ2-1	few	TGTGCCACCAGCAGAGAGAGCGGGACTAGCGGCTACAATGAGCAGTTCTTC	CATSRESGTSGYNEQFF
TRBV20-1	NA	TRBJ2-2	NA	TGCAGTGCTAGAGCACAAGCTCGTGGGGAGCTGTTTTTT	CSARAQARGELFF
TRBV11-2	NA	TRBJ2-4	few	TGTGCCAGCAGCTTCGGAAGGGGAAACATTCAGTACTTC	CASSFGRGNIQYF
TRBV6-1	NA	TRBJ1-1	many	TGTGCCAGCAGCTCGAGGAATGGAGGAACTGAAGCTTTCTTT	CASSSRNGGTEAFF
TRBV18	TRBD1	TRBJ2-7	many	TGTGCCAGCTCACCACCCCCGGGACAGGGGGCTCGGGAGCAGTACTTC	CASSPPPGQGAREQYF
TRBV6-1	NA	TRBJ2-6	few	TGTGCCGGCTTCCGGCAGGGCGTCTCTGGGGCCAACGTCCTGACTTTC	CAGFRQGVSGANVLTF
TRBV7-2	NA	TRBJ2-7	few	TGTGCCAGCCGGTTGCAGGGTTCCTACGAGCAGTACTTC	CASRLQGSYEQYF
TRBV15	NA	TRBJ2-3	many	TGTGCCACCAGCTTACGGGGACCTAGCACAGATACGCAGTATTTT	CATSLRGPSTDTQYF
TRBV24-1	NA	TRBJ2-1	few	TGTGCCACCGAGGACAAGACCTACAATGAGCAGTTCTTC	CATEDKTYNEQFF
TRBV20-1	NA	TRBJ2-2	NA	TGCAGTGCTCAGGGACGTAACACCGGGGAGCTGTTTTTT	CSAQGRNTGELFF
TRBV18	NA	TRBJ1-1	few	TGTGCCAGCTCACAGACAGCCAGCCGAGACACTGAAGCTTTCTTT	CASSQTASRDTEAFF
TRBV27	TRBD2	TRBJ2-3	NA	TGTGCCAGCAATTCAGCGGGAGGGACAGATACGCAGTATTTT	CASNSAGGTDTQYF
TRBV7-3	NA	TRBJ1-1	few	TGTGCCAGCAGCTTAACGTTCGAGAACACTGAAGCTTTCTTT	CASSLTFENTEAFF
TRBV12-3/TRBV12-4	NA	TRBJ1-6	many	TGTGCCAGCAGTTTGGGGGGTCTCTGGGATTCACCCCTCCACTTT	CASSLGGLWDSPLHF
TRBV19	NA	TRBJ1-5	few	TGTGCCAGTAGTATAAAGACAGGCCAGCCGCCCCAGCATTTT	CASSIKTGQPPQHF
TRBV5-1	NA	TRBJ2-2	NA	TGCGCCAGCAGCGGGGAAACCGGGGAGCTGTTTTTT	CASSGETGELFF
TRBV20-1	TRBD1	TRBJ1-2	few	TGCAGTGCTAGAGATTGGGGACAGGGTGTGGCGGGGGGCTACACCTTC	CSARDWGQGVAGGYTF
TRBV28	NA	TRBJ2-7	few	TGTGCCAGCAGTTTTCCACAGGGCAGGGGCTACGAGCAGTACTTC	CASSFPQGRGYEQYF
TRBV19	TRBD2	TRBJ2-1	few	TGTGCCAGTAGTACGAGACTAGCGCTTTACAATGAGCAGTTCTTC	CASSTRLALYNEQFF
TRBV21-1	NA	TRBJ2-7	NA	TGTGCCAGCAGCGGCAGGGAGAAACTCCGTAGCTACGAGCAGTACTTC	CASSGREKLRSYEQYF
TRBV12-3/TRBV12-4	NA	TRBJ1-1	NA	TGTGCCAGCAAGAGGGAGCTGAACACTGAAGCTTTCTTT	CASKRELNTEAFF
TRBV5-1	TRBD1	TRBJ2-5	NA	TGCGCCAGCAGCTTTGGGACAGACCAAGAGACCCAGTACTTC	CASSFGTDQETQYF
TRBV12-3/TRBV12-4	NA	TRBJ1-2	NA	TGTGCCAGCAGTTTTCAGGCAAACTATGGCTACACCTTC	CASSFQANYGYTF
TRBV4-3	TRBD2	TRBJ2-5	NA	TGCGCCAGCAGCCAAGAATCCCTACGCGGGAGGTATGGGACCCAGTACTTC	CASSQESLRGRYGTQYF
TRBV6-2/TRBV6-3	NA	TRBJ2-2	few	TGTGCCAGCAGTTACGGGGGGGAGCTGTTTTTT	CASSYGGELFF
TRBV28	NA	TRBJ1-6	few	TGTGCCAGTAACAGGGCCTCCTATAATTCACCCCTCCACTTT	CASNRASYNSPLHF
TRBV4-2	NA	TRBJ1-1	NA	TGTGCCAGCAGCCAAGATCATCAGGGGCTGAACACTGAAGCTTTCTTT	CASSQDHQGLNTEAFF
TRBV5-1	TRBD1	TRBJ1-6	few	TGCGCCAGCAGCCTCCGGGACAGGGGAAACGCACCCCTCCACTTT	CASSLRDRGNAPLHF
TRBV13	NA	TRBJ1-4	NA	TGTGCCAGCAGCTCTCGCCGGGGGGCTAATGAAAAACTGTTTTTT	CASSSRRGANEKLFF
TRBV5-1	NA	TRBJ2-3	NA	TGCGCCAGCAGCTTTCTACCAGCCCCCTCAACGGCAGCAGATACGCAGTATTTT	CASSFLPAPSTAADTQYF
TRBV27	NA	TRBJ2-1	few	TGTGCCAGCAGTCCTCTGCCTAGTGCCTACAATGAGCAGTTCTTC	CASSPLPSAYNEQFF
TRBV4-3	TRBD2	TRBJ2-2	few	TGCGCCAGCAGCCAAGGACTAGCGGGCTCCGATACTGGGGAGCTGTTTTTT	CASSQGLAGSDTGELFF
TRBV14	TRBD1	TRBJ2-7	NA	TGTGCCAGCAGCCGACGACAGGGGATTTCCTACGAGCAGTACTTC	CASSRRQGISYEQYF
TRBV7-2	TRBD2	TRBJ2-1	few	TGTGCCAGCAGCTTACACCCTTGGGGTAGCGGGAGAGCCCTACTGAGGACTTACAATGAGCAGTTCTTC	CASSLHPWGSGRALLRTYNEQFF
TRBV7-2	TRBD2	TRBJ2-1	NA	TGTGCCAGCAGCATGACTAGCGGGAGTTTCGATGAGCAGTTCTTC	CASSMTSGSFDEQFF
TRBV5-6	TRBD1	TRBJ2-2	many	TGTGCCAGCAGCCTAACAGGGGCCACCGGGGAGCTGTTTTTT	CASSLTGATGELFF